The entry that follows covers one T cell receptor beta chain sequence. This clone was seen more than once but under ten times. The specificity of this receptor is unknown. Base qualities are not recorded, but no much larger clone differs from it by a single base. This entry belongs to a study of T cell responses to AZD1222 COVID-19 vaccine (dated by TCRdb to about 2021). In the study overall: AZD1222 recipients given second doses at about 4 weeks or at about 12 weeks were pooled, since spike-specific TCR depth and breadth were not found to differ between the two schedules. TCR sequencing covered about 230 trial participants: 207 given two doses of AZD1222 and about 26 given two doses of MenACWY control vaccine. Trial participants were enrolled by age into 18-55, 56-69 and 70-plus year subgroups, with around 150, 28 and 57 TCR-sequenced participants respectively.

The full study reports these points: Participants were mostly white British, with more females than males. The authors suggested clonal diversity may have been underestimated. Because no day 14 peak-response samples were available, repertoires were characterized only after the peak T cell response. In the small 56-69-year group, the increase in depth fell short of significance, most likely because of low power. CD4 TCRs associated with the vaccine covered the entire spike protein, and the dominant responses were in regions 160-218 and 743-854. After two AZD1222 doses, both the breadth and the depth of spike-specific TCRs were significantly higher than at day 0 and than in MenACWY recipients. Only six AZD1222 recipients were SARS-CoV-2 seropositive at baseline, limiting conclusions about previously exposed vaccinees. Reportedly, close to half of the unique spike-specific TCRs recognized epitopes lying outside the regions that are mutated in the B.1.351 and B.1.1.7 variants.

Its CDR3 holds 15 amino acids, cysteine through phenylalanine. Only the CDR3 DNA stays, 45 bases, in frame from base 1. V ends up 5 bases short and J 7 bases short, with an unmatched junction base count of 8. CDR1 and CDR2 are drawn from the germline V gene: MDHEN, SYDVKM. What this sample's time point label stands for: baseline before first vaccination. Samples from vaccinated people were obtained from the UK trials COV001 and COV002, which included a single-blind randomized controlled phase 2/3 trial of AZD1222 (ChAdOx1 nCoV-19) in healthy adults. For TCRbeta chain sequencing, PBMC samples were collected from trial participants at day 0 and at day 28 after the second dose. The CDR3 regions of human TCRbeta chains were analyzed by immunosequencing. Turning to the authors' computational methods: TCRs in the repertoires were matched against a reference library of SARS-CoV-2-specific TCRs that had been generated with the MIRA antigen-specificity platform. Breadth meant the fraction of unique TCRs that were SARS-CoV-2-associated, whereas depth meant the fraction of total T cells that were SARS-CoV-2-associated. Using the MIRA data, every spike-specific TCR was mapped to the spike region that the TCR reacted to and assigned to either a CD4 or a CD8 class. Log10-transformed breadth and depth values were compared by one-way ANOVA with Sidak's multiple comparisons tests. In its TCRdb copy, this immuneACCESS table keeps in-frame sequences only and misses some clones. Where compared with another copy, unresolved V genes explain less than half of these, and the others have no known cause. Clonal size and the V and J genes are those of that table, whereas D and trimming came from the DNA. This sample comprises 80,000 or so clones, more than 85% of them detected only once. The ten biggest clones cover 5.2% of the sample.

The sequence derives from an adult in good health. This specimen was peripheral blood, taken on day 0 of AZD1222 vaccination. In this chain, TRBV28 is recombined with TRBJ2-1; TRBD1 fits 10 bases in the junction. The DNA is TGTGCCAGCAGTAGGGGACAGGGGAACAGAAATGAGCAGTTCTTC. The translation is CASSRGQGNRNEQFF. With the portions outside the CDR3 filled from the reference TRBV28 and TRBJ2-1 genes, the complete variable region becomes DVKVTQSSRYLVKRTGEKVFLECVQDMDHENMFWYRQDPGLGLRLIYFSYDVKMKEKGDIPEGYSVSREKKERFSLILESASTNQTSMYLCASSRGQGNRNEQFFGPGTRLTVL.